The rows below give T cell receptor beta chains drawn from one sample of a study of cytomegalovirus exposure and HLA in healthy donors. Only in-frame clones appear in the TCRdb table, and some are missing; sequencing was by immunoSEQ multiplex PCR. The sample lists under 150,000 clones; around 75% were seen once. Material for sequencing was PBMCs. The receptors derive from a woman aged 18-30 years in good health and CMV-seronegative. The CDR3 runs from the conserved cysteine through the conserved F or W. Fields, in order: V gene, clone size, J gene, D gene, CDR3 DNA, CDR3 protein. The D gene is left open where the match is weak. Clone size appears in some rows only: once, few, many, or a class for an expanded clone.

v_gene: TRBV5-6
abundance: -
j_gene: TRBJ1-1
d_gene: -
CDR3nt: TGTGCCAGCAGACATTATGGAGGTATGGAGGCTTTCTTT
CDR3aa: CASRHYGGMEAFF

v_gene: TRBV19
abundance: once
j_gene: TRBJ1-3
d_gene: TRBD1
CDR3nt: TGTGCCAGTACGGGACAGGTCTTTTCTGGAAACACCATATATTTT
CDR3aa: CASTGQVFSGNTIYF

v_gene: TRBV6-5
abundance: -
j_gene: TRBJ1-6
d_gene: TRBD1
CDR3nt: TGTGCCAGCAGTTACGGGACAGCGTATAATTCACCCCTCCACTTT
CDR3aa: CASSYGTAYNSPLHF

v_gene: TRBV6-5
abundance: -
j_gene: TRBJ2-7
d_gene: TRBD1
CDR3nt: TGTGCCAGCAGACCCTTGGGACAGGGGAATTACGAGCAGTACTTC
CDR3aa: CASRPLGQGNYEQYF

v_gene: TRBV7-2
abundance: many
j_gene: TRBJ1-4
d_gene: TRBD1
CDR3nt: TGTGCCAGCAGAAAGGGGGGACAGGGAGGTGAAAAACTGTTTTTT
CDR3aa: CASRKGGQGGEKLFF

v_gene: TRBV11-2
abundance: -
j_gene: TRBJ2-7
d_gene: TRBD1
CDR3nt: TGTGCCAGCAGAAAATCGCAAGGGACAGGGGAGCAGTACTTC
CDR3aa: CASRKSQGTGEQYF

v_gene: TRBV28
abundance: -
j_gene: TRBJ1-1
d_gene: -
CDR3nt: TGTGCCAGCAGCTCGAGGGCAATCTTTTCTGAAGCTTTCTTT
CDR3aa: CASSSRAIFSEAFF

v_gene: TRBV18
abundance: -
j_gene: TRBJ2-3
d_gene: -
CDR3nt: TGTGCCAGCTCACAGCTCGTAAGCACAGATACGCAGTATTTT
CDR3aa: CASSQLVSTDTQYF

v_gene: TRBV19
abundance: -
j_gene: TRBJ1-1
d_gene: TRBD1
CDR3nt: TGTGCCAGTAGAGCACAGGGGTCATCCACTGAAGCTTTCTTT
CDR3aa: CASRAQGSSTEAFF

v_gene: TRBV10-1
abundance: -
j_gene: TRBJ2-3
d_gene: -
CDR3nt: TGCGCCAGCAGTGTCGTCGCGGGGGCCATCACAGATACGCAGTATTTT
CDR3aa: CASSVVAGAITDTQYF

v_gene: TRBV6-5
abundance: many
j_gene: TRBJ2-7
d_gene: TRBD2
CDR3nt: TGTGCCAGCAGTCTAGCGGGGGAAGACGAGCAGTACTTC
CDR3aa: CASSLAGEDEQYF

v_gene: TRBV5-1
abundance: -
j_gene: TRBJ1-2
d_gene: TRBD1
CDR3nt: TGCGCCAGCAGCTTGGCCCTTGGACAGGATTCTAACTATGGCTACACCTTC
CDR3aa: CASSLALGQDSNYGYTF

v_gene: TRBV30
abundance: once
j_gene: TRBJ2-5
d_gene: -
CDR3nt: TGTGCCTGGAGTAATACAGGGGAGACCCAGTACTTC
CDR3aa: CAWSNTGETQYF

v_gene: TRBV6-5
abundance: -
j_gene: TRBJ1-2
d_gene: -
CDR3nt: TGTGCCAGCAGAACGGACAGAGAGGGCTATGGCTACACCTTC
CDR3aa: CASRTDREGYGYTF

v_gene: TRBV6-1
abundance: -
j_gene: TRBJ1-2
d_gene: -
CDR3nt: TGTGCCAGCAGTGCCATCAGGGGCTATGGCTACACCTTC
CDR3aa: CASSAIRGYGYTF

v_gene: TRBV19
abundance: -
j_gene: TRBJ2-2
d_gene: TRBD1
CDR3nt: TGTGCCAGTACCCTGACAGGGGGGGCCGGGGAGCTGTTTTTT
CDR3aa: CASTLTGGAGELFF

v_gene: TRBV7-3
abundance: -
j_gene: TRBJ1-1
d_gene: TRBD1
CDR3nt: TGTGCCAGCAGCTTGGGCGGGACAGGGAACACTGAAGCTTTCTTT
CDR3aa: CASSLGGTGNTEAFF

v_gene: TRBV30
abundance: -
j_gene: TRBJ2-7
d_gene: -
CDR3nt: TGTGCCTGGAGTGGTCCCAGGGCCCTCTCCTACGAGCAGTACTTC
CDR3aa: CAWSGPRALSYEQYF

v_gene: TRBV6-4
abundance: -
j_gene: TRBJ1-5
d_gene: -
CDR3nt: TGTGCCAGCAGTGTAAGCGGATTTAGCAATCAGCCCCAGCATTTT
CDR3aa: CASSVSGFSNQPQHF

v_gene: TRBV6-1
abundance: few
j_gene: TRBJ1-1
d_gene: -
CDR3nt: TGTGCCAGCAGAAGAGCAGGGAACACTGAAGCTTTCTTT
CDR3aa: CASRRAGNTEAFF

v_gene: TRBV7-3
abundance: -
j_gene: TRBJ2-1
d_gene: -
CDR3nt: TGTGCCAGCAGCTTACTAGCGAGTGGCAATGAGCAGTTCTTC
CDR3aa: CASSLLASGNEQFF

v_gene: TRBV10-3
abundance: -
j_gene: TRBJ1-6
d_gene: TRBD1
CDR3nt: TGTGCCATCAGTGAAACCGGGACAGGGGATTCACCCCTCCACTTT
CDR3aa: CAISETGTGDSPLHF

v_gene: TRBV10-3
abundance: -
j_gene: TRBJ1-2
d_gene: -
CDR3nt: TGTGCCATCAGTGAGTCGCGTGAGCTCCCTGGCTACACCTTC
CDR3aa: CAISESRELPGYTF

v_gene: TRBV29-1
abundance: -
j_gene: TRBJ1-2
d_gene: -
CDR3nt: TGCAGCGTTGGTGTTGTGCCTGAGGGCTACACCTTC
CDR3aa: CSVGVVPEGYTF

v_gene: TRBV2
abundance: -
j_gene: TRBJ2-1
d_gene: TRBD2
CDR3nt: TGTGCCAGCAGTTCACTAGCGGCGTACAATGAGCAGTTCTTC
CDR3aa: CASSSLAAYNEQFF

v_gene: TRBV27
abundance: -
j_gene: TRBJ1-2
d_gene: -
CDR3nt: TGTGCCAGCAGTCCCCTCGAAAGGTTAGCCCTCTATGGCTACACCTTC
CDR3aa: CASSPLERLALYGYTF

v_gene: TRBV13
abundance: -
j_gene: TRBJ2-1
d_gene: -
CDR3nt: TGTGCCAGCAGCTTGGGGAGGGGGGAGGTTGGCAATGAGCAGTTCTTC
CDR3aa: CASSLGRGEVGNEQFF

v_gene: TRBV18
abundance: -
j_gene: TRBJ1-1
d_gene: TRBD1
CDR3nt: TGTGCCAGCTCACCGATGACAGGGGACACTGAAGCTTTCTTT
CDR3aa: CASSPMTGDTEAFF

v_gene: TRBV5-4
abundance: few
j_gene: TRBJ2-3
d_gene: -
CDR3nt: TGTGCCAGCAGCGCGGGACAGACCCCTAGCACAGATACGCAGTATTTT
CDR3aa: CASSAGQTPSTDTQYF

v_gene: TRBV7-9
abundance: -
j_gene: TRBJ1-5
d_gene: -
CDR3nt: TGTGCCAGCAGTCATTTCGCAGAACAATGGCAGCCCCAGCATTTT
CDR3aa: CASSHFAEQWQPQHF

v_gene: TRBV30
abundance: -
j_gene: TRBJ2-3
d_gene: TRBD2
CDR3nt: TGTGCCTGGACCCCCGGGGGGGTAGCGACAGATACGCAGTATTTT
CDR3aa: CAWTPGGVATDTQYF

v_gene: TRBV7-9
abundance: -
j_gene: TRBJ2-7
d_gene: TRBD2
CDR3nt: TGTGCCAGCGCCTCCGGTGGCGGGGGGTCGGGGGAGCAGTACTTC
CDR3aa: CASASGGGGSGEQYF

v_gene: TRBV7-9
abundance: -
j_gene: TRBJ2-7
d_gene: -
CDR3nt: TGTGCCAGCAGCCGGCAGGGTTTCAACGAGCAGTACTTC
CDR3aa: CASSRQGFNEQYF